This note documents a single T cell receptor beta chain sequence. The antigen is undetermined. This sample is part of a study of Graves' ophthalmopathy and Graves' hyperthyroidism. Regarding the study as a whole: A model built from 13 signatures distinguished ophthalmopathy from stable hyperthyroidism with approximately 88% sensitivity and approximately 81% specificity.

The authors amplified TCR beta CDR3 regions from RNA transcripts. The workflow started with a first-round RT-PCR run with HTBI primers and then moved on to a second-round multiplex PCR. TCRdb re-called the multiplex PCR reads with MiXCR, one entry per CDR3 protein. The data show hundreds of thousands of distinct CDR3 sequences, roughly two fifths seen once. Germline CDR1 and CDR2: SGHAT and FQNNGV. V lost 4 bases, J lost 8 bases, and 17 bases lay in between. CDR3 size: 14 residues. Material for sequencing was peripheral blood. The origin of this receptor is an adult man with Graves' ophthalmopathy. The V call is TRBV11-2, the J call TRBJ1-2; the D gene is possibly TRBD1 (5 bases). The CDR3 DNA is TGTGCCAGCAGCTCAAACGTGCCGGGACTCGGCTACACCTTC. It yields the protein CASSSNVPGLGYTF.